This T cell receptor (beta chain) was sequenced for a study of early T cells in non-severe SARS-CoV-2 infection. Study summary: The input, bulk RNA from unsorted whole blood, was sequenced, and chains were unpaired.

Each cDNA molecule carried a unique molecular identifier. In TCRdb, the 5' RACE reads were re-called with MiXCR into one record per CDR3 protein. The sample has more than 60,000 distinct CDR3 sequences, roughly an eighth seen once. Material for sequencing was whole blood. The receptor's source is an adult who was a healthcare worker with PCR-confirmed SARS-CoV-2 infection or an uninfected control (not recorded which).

This CDR3 reads CSDKQGLSSYNEQFF. Written as DNA, the CDR3 is TGCAGCGATAAACAGGGGTTAAGCTCCTACAATGAGCAGTTCTTC. The chain employs TRBV29-1 and TRBJ2-1, with 7 bases identical to TRBD1. Germline assignment: CDR1 SQVTM and CDR2 ANQGSEA. There are 15 residues in the CDR3. V lost 7 bases, J lost 0 bases, and 9 bases stayed unmatched.